The sequence of this TCR beta chain was determined in a study of T-cell reconstitution after alpha-beta-depleted transplantation in children. V shed 3 bases and J 2 bases; nucleotides not matched to a gene: 9. Germline CDR1 and CDR2: SGHRS and YFSETQ. There are 17 residues in the CDR3. Preparation of the TCRbeta library involved a method that used unique molecular identifiers. TCRdb used MiXCR to reprocess the PCR reads, holding one entry per CDR3 protein. The repertoire has about 200,000 distinct CDR3 sequences, about 8.7% of them found once; the top ten carry 35% to 45%. The material sequenced was PBMCs, mostly from graft donor cells, taken 360 days after TCRalphabeta/CD19-depleted stem cell transplant. This clonotype was obtained from a male patient between 2 and 15 years old who had a stem cell transplant for acute myeloid leukemia, so the T cells may come from the graft donor. The chain links TRBV5-1 to TRBJ2-7; 12 bases agree with TRBD2. This CDR3 reads CASSSTTSGRPTYEQYF. The CDR3 coding sequence is TGCGCCAGCAGCTCAACAACTAGCGGGAGGCCCACCTACGAGCAGTACTTC.